Here is one T cell receptor beta chain with its context. Assay execution took place at the deep level. TCRdb's copy holds only in-frame clones and misses some; the assay was immunoSEQ multiplex PCR. There are hundreds of thousands of clones in the sample; over 65% occur only once, and over 1.5% lies in the top ten. This sample was included in a study of shared clonotypes between healthy human individuals. Overall study context: Aged 18 to 49, the donors were a couple of women and a few men.

V dropped 3 bases and J dropped 1 base, with 18 bases sitting between them. The CDR3 is 16 residues long. Germline CDR1 is SQVTM and CDR2 is ANQGSEA. What was sequenced was memory CD4+ T cells sorted from blood. Documented subset: CD45RA-negative fraction. This chain links TRBV29-1 with TRBJ1-1; possibly TRBD1 for D (5 bases). The receptor comes from a woman in her 30s in good health. DNA for the CDR3: TGCAGCGTTGATACTCGACCGGGACGGAAGAACACTGAAGCTTTCTTT. Translated, it gives CSVDTRPGRKNTEAFF. The full variable domain, with the rest looked up from reference TRBV29-1 and TRBJ1-1, is SAVISQKPSRDICQRGTSLTIQCQVDSQVTMMFWYRQQPGQSLTLIATANQGSEATYESGFVIDKFPISRPNLTFSTLTVSNMSPEDSSIYLCSVDTRPGRKNTEAFFGQGTRLTVV.